Listed here is a single T cell receptor (beta chain). Antigen unknown. The data are from a study of radiotherapy plus CTLA-4 blockade in lung cancer. Overall study: Objective response was observed in roughly 20% of patients, and disease control in around 31%.

Whole-study results and caveats: Per reports, early blood T cell clone dynamics, plus interferon-beta, forecast response most strongly. Clones of tumor-derived TCRs expanded in blood after radiotherapy plus ipilimumab.

CDR1 is SGHDT and CDR2 is YYEEEE in the germline V gene. The CDR3 has 19 amino acids. Trimming cost V 4 bases and J 4 bases; bases outside gene matches: 18. Generated by immunoSEQ multiplex PCR, the TCRdb table keeps only in-frame clones and is missing some. The table lists roughly 76,000 clones, roughly four fifths of them singletons. The rearrangement joins TRBV5-6 to TRBJ2-3; 10 nucleotides align to TRBD2. The receptor comes from a human donor with non-small cell lung cancer whose response to radiotherapy plus ipilimumab could not be evaluated. The material sequenced was peripheral blood, taken from a patient treated with radiotherapy plus ipilimumab. CDR3 sequence (DNA): TGTGCCAGCAGCGGCAGGACATCTAGCGGGGGCCGGAACGCAGATACGCAGTATTTT. Amino acid sequence: CASSGRTSSGGRNADTQYF.